This TCR beta chain is drawn from a study of T-cell reconstitution after alpha-beta-depleted transplantation in children. Library preparation (for TCRbeta) was performed with unique molecular identifiers. MiXCR, applied by TCRdb to the PCR reads, yields one record per CDR3 protein. Altogether 400,000 to 500,000 distinct CDR3 sequences are present, approximately 11% being singletons, with the ten largest covering 4.5% to 7%. Points on this clonotype: This clone may be a read error of a much larger clone one base away.

V lost 3 bases and J lost 4, with 4 bases in between. The CDR3 length is 12 residues. Germline CDR1 SGHNT, CDR2 YENEEA. The chain links TRBV11-3 to TRBJ1-5; D gene ambiguous. This TCR was sampled from a human donor who donated a stem cell graft to a child with acute myeloid leukemia. The material sequenced was PBMCs from the stem cell graft donor, taken from the stem cell graft. In nucleotides, the CDR3 is TGTGCCAGCAGCTTTCAGAATCAGCCCCAGCATTTT. Translated: CASSFQNQPQHF.